This T cell receptor (beta chain) came from a study of blood T cell repertoires in COVID-19. Study in general: The analysed material was cDNA or gDNA that came from T cells, B-cell-depleted T cells, or PBMCs.

TCRdb keeps only in-frame clones here, not all; method: immunoSEQ multiplex PCR. Found here are just over 650,000 clones, approximately 90% of them singletons; the top ten hold more than 0.25%. Per germline, CDR1 SNHLY and CDR2 FYNNEI. The CDR3 runs to 13 residues. V shed 8 bases and J shed 4 bases, with 9 bases lying between them. V is TRBV2 and J is TRBJ1-6; D is perhaps TRBD1 (6 bases). The sample taken for sequencing was peripheral blood. This sequence originates from a woman aged 18-29 years with acute or convalescent COVID-19. CDR3 DNA sequence: TGTGCCAGCCACAGGGAGTATAATTCACCCCTCCACTTT. The encoded protein is CASHREYNSPLHF.